These 2 T cell receptor beta chains share one sample of origin, sequenced in a study of T cells in Graves' hyperthyroidism and ophthalmopathy. TCR beta CDR3 regions were amplified from RNA. The study used the HTBI primer set for a first-round RT-PCR of the TCR CDR3. TCRdb itself ran the multiplex PCR reads through MiXCR, one entry per CDR3 protein. The table has about 370,000 distinct CDR3 sequences, roughly 15% seen once. The sequencing input was blood. Every receptor here comes from a woman aged 55-75 years with Graves' ophthalmopathy.

This clonotype was counted ten times or more. The chain is built from TRBV4-1 and TRBJ1-5; 8 positions agree with TRBD1. Trimming at V came to 0 bases and at J to 7 bases, leaving 8 bases not matched to a gene. The germline V gene encodes CDR1 MGHRA and CDR2 YSYEKL. This CDR3 region has 16 residues. The CDR3 bases are TGCGCCAGCAGCCAAGAGGTGACAGGGGATTGGCAGCCCCAGCATTTT. This translates into CASSQEVTGDWQPQHF.

The rearrangement joins TRBV19 to TRBJ2-2, with 7 positions matching TRBD1. J lost 5 bases, V lost 3 bases, and 3 bases had no gene match. There are 14 residues in the CDR3. Germline V lookup: CDR1 LNHDA, CDR2 SQIVND (reference sequence). CDR3 in amino acids: CASSMGQLTGELFF. CDR3 DNA: TGTGCCAGTAGTATGGGACAGCTAACCGGGGAGCTGTTTTTT.